The 24 T cell receptor beta chains listed next were all sequenced from one sample in a study of blood T cell repertoires in COVID-19. Sequencing was performed with immunoSEQ multiplex PCR; in TCRdb, only in-frame clones are kept and a portion is missing. In the table there are roughly 290,000 clones, 70% to 90% of which are singletons. The sequenced material came from PBMCs or T cells enriched from blood (not recorded which). The receptors derive from a woman aged 30 to 39 who had recovered from COVID-19.

This sequence joins TRBV11-2 and TRBJ1-5; 8 positions agree with TRBD1. With V trimmed by 2 bases and J by 5 bases, 17 bases remained unmatched. The CDR3 is 19 residues long. Germline CDR1 is SGHAT and CDR2 is FQNNGV. In DNA form, the CDR3 reads TGTGCCAGCAGCTTAACCCTAGATCCAGGACAGGGAAGGCATCAGCCCCAGCATTTT. It translates to CASSLTLDPGQGRHQPQHF. Full variable domain (outside the CDR3, taken from reference TRBV11-2 and TRBJ1-5): EAGVAQSPRYKIIEKRQSVAFWCNPISGHATLYWYQQILGQGPKLLIQFQNNGVVDDSQLPKDRFSAERLKGVDSTLKIQPAKLEDSAVYLCASSLTLDPGQGRHQPQHFGDGTRLSIL.

This clone was recorded once. The V gene is TRBV2, the J gene TRBJ2-1; 11 bases align to TRBD2. This CDR3 region has 18 residues. V gave up 2 bases and J gave up 5 bases; unmatched junction bases: 11. Germline V gives CDR1 SNHLY, CDR2 FYNNEI. The chain's CDR3 is CASSERGVGTSGDNEQFF. The CDR3 DNA reads as TGTGCCAGCAGTGAAAGGGGTGTAGGGACTAGCGGAGACAATGAGCAGTTCTTC.

This clone showed up just a few times. The V call is TRBV6-5, the J call TRBJ1-4, with TRBD1 identical over 7 bases. J was trimmed by 3 bases and V by 4 bases; bases with no gene match: 5. Germline lookup yields CDR1 MNHEY and CDR2 SVGAGI. The CDR3 sequence is 15 residues long. CDR3 in DNA: TGTGCCAGCAGTTGGGCCGGGACAGCTAATGAAAAACTGTTTTTT. This sequence encodes CASSWAGTANEKLFF.

This clone was recorded only once. This sequence joins TRBV2 and TRBJ2-5; 8 bases are a match to TRBD1. The CDR3 is 14 amino acids. The V gene's germline CDR1 is SNHLY and CDR2 FYNNEI. Trimming cost V 3 bases and J 5 bases; bases outside gene matches: 5. The CDR3 sequence is CASSEGQAIETQYF. CDR3 nucleotide sequence: TGTGCCAGCAGTGAGGGACAGGCTATCGAGACCCAGTACTTC.

This clone came up a few times. The chain couples TRBV15 to TRBJ1-1; 9 bases agree with TRBD1. This CDR3 has 14 amino acids. V trimming: 6 bases; J trimming: 1 base; junction bases outside the gene matches: 3. Looked up from germline, CDR1 is LNHNV and CDR2 is YYDKDF (reference sequence). CDR3 DNA: TGTGCCACCAGTTGGACAGGGGAGAACACTGAAGCTTTCTTT. Its translation is CATSWTGENTEAFF.

The chain recombines TRBV5-1 with TRBJ1-4; weak D call: TRBD1 (6 bases). This CDR3 has 14 residues. V lost 0 bases to trimming and J lost 5 bases, with 8 bases between them. CDR1 and CDR2 (germline): SGHRS, YFSETQ. The CDR3 is CASSLDTGNEKLFF. The CDR3 nucleotides read TGCGCCAGCAGCTTGGATACAGGGAATGAAAAACTGTTTTTT.

The gene calls are TRBV6-2 or TRBV6-3 and TRBJ2-2, with 10 bases identical to TRBD1. The J segment lost 3 bases and the V segment lost 3 bases, leaving 13 bases of the junction unmatched. The CDR3 is 19 amino acids. Germline V CDR1 and CDR2: MNHEY, SVGEGT. CDR3 sequence: CASSYQGGDRGTHTGELFF. The CDR3 DNA reads TGTGCCAGCAGTTATCAAGGGGGGGACAGGGGCACCCACACCGGGGAGCTGTTTTTT.

In its sample, this clone was seen a few times. The V call is TRBV28, the J call TRBJ2-1; 7 nucleotides agree with TRBD2. The CDR3 totals 15 residues. J gave up 0 bases and V 6 bases, and 5 bases lay outside the gene matches. The germline gives CDR1 MDHEN, CDR2 SYDVKM. CDR3 coding DNA: TGTGCCAGCAGAAGGGACTACCTCTCCTACAATGAGCAGTTCTTC. This translates into CASRRDYLSYNEQFF.

V and J are TRBV3-1 (or the pseudogene TRBV3-2) and TRBJ1-1; D is possibly TRBD1 (5 bases). Trimming pared 4 bases from V and 1 base from J, leaving 10 bases between. Germline V gene lookup returns CDR1 LGHDT and CDR2 YNNKEL (reference sequence). This CDR3 comprises 14 residues. The CDR3 DNA follows: TGTGCCAGCAGCCTGGAAAGGGGGAACACTGAAGCTTTCTTT. It codes for CASSLERGNTEAFF.

The DNA for the CDR3 is TGTGCCAGCAGGGGCCAGAGTGATAATTCACCCCTCCACTTT. It encodes CASRGQSDNSPLHF. This sequence joins TRBV6-5 and TRBJ1-6, with D hard to call. The CDR3 covers 14 residues. In germline, CDR1 is MNHEY, CDR2 SVGAGI. V was cut by 6 bases and J by 5 bases, with 11 bases left in between.

The chain couples TRBV7-9 to TRBJ2-3, with 9 bases aligning to TRBD2. The germline CDR1 and CDR2 sequences are SEHNR and FQNEAQ (reference sequence). J gave up 1 base and V 7 bases, and 3 bases lay outside the gene matches. This CDR3 is built from 14 residues. CDR3 loop: CASIEREGTDTQYF. The DNA of the CDR3 is TGTGCCAGCATTGAGCGGGAGGGCACAGATACGCAGTATTTT.

CDR3 DNA sequence: TGTGCCAGCAGTTTACGCGGGCTAGTCTACGAGCAGTACTTC. It codes for CASSLRGLVYEQYF. The chain carries TRBV28 and TRBJ2-7; possible D gene TRBD2, 5 bases. The V gene lost 2 bases and the J gene lost 3 bases, with 11 bases spanning the gap. This CDR3 contains 14 residues. Germline CDR1 reads MDHEN; CDR2 reads SYDVKM.

This clone was seen a single time. The J gene is TRBJ2-4, the V gene TRBV21-1; the DNA was not compared with TRBD2, the D call given in the table. TRBV21-1 is flagged as a pseudogene. The CDR3 covers 15 residues. The CDR3 region is CASHRDSRTKNIQYF. The CDR3 DNA is TGTGCCAGCCATCGGGACTCCAGGACCAAAAACATTCAGTACTTC.

This clone has only one observation. This chain joins TRBV29-1 and TRBJ1-1, with 7 bases that match TRBD1. The CDR3 has 13 amino acids. Looked up from germline, CDR1 is SQVTM and CDR2 is ANQGSEA. V was pared by 6 bases and J by 1 base, with 5 bases of the junction left unmatched. The CDR3 DNA follows: TGCAGCGTCGCGGGACAGCGGAACACTGAAGCTTTCTTT. Protein sequence: CSVAGQRNTEAFF. The whole variable domain, remainder taken from reference TRBV29-1 and TRBJ1-1, is SAVISQKPSRDICQRGTSLTIQCQVDSQVTMMFWYRQQPGQSLTLIATANQGSEATYESGFVIDKFPISRPNLTFSTLTVSNMSPEDSSIYLCSVAGQRNTEAFFGQGTRLTVV.

The genes are TRBV7-9 and TRBJ2-1, with a tentative D call TRBD2 (6 bases). Germline V lookup: CDR1 SEHNR, CDR2 FQNEAQ (reference sequence). Trimming removed 0 bases at V and 9 bases at J, with 21 bases between. The length of the CDR3 is 17 residues. CDR3 nucleotide sequence: TGTGCCAGCAGCTTAGCGTTTAGCGGTCCCGTGGAAGGTGAGCAGTTCTTC. Amino acids: CASSLAFSGPVEGEQFF.

V gene TRBV6-5 combines with J gene TRBJ1-2, with a weak D call TRBD1 (6 bases). This CDR3 is 12 amino acids long. CDR1 is MNHEY, CDR2 SVGAGI, per germline. V lost 7 bases and J 7 bases, leaving 13 bases between the germline ends. The CDR3: CASTRGGAGYTF. The CDR3 DNA is TGTGCCAGCACTCGTGGGGGGGCTGGCTACACCTTC.

The chain combines TRBV28 with TRBJ1-5; possibly TRBD1 for D (6 bases). This CDR3 contains 17 residues. CDR1 MDHEN and CDR2 SYDVKM come from the germline V gene. The V end lost 6 bases, the J end lost 0 bases, and 18 bases lay between the germline ends. The CDR3 sequence: CASRGAGDNNSNQPQHF. For the CDR3, the DNA is TGTGCCAGCAGGGGTGCGGGGGACAACAATAGCAATCAGCCCCAGCATTTT.

The V call is TRBV7-2, the J call TRBJ2-7; TRBD1 matches at 7 bases. Germline lookup yields CDR1 SGHTA and CDR2 FQGNSA. The CDR3 contains 15 residues. V dropped 5 bases and J dropped 0; count of bases not matched to a gene: 7. The CDR3 sequence is CASSPGQVSSYEQYF. The CDR3 bases are TGTGCCAGCAGCCCCGGACAGGTTAGCTCCTACGAGCAGTACTTC.

The V gene is TRBV19, the J gene TRBJ2-7, with 9 bases fitting TRBD2. Looked up from germline, CDR1 is LNHDA and CDR2 is SQIVND (reference sequence). This CDR3 has 15 residues. The J segment lost 2 bases and the V segment lost 4 bases, leaving 6 bases of the junction unmatched. The CDR3 loop is CASSTGLAVAYEQYF. CDR3 DNA: TGTGCCAGTAGTACGGGACTAGCAGTGGCCTACGAGCAGTACTTC.

V usage is TRBV27 and J usage is TRBJ2-1; 8 bases agree with TRBD2. There are 16 residues in the CDR3. Germline V gene lookup returns CDR1 MNHEY and CDR2 SMNVEV (reference sequence). Trimming cost V 3 bases and J 5 bases; bases outside gene matches: 9. CDR3 amino acids: CASSFISSGGNNEQFF. CDR3 in DNA: TGTGCCAGCAGTTTTATCTCAAGCGGGGGAAACAATGAGCAGTTCTTC.

A single count supports this clone. The chain recombines TRBV7-9 with TRBJ2-3; 10 positions agree with TRBD2. Germline CDR1 and CDR2: SEHNR and FQNEAQ (reference sequence). The length of the CDR3 is 19 residues. Losses at the gene ends were 5 bases for V and 7 bases for J; bases not matched to a gene: 21. The CDR3, as DNA: TGTGCCAGCAGCCCACCACCGACGGGGGCGCCTAGCGGGAGATATACGCAGTATTTT. Translated, it gives CASSPPPTGAPSGRYTQYF. Using reference TRBV7-9 and TRBJ2-3 for the parts outside the CDR3, the full variable domain is DTGVSQNPRHKITKRGQNVTFRCDPISEHNRLYWYRQTLGQGPEFLTYFQNEAQLEKSRLLSDRFSAERPKGSFSTLEIQRTEQGDSAMYLCASSPPPTGAPSGRYTQYFGPGTRLTVL.

The chain joins TRBV7-2 to TRBJ1-4, with D maybe TRBD1 (5 bases). This CDR3 comprises 17 residues. Germline CDR1 is SGHTA and CDR2 is FQGNSA. V was shortened by 5 bases and J by 4 bases, with 20 bases between the two germline ends. The CDR3 sequence is CASSPGEVGLGNEKLFF. As DNA, the CDR3 is TGTGCCAGCAGCCCGGGAGAAGTGGGACTGGGTAATGAAAAACTGTTTTTT.

The chain has TRBV28 and TRBJ1-6; no reliable D call. The length of the CDR3 is 15 residues. Trimming shortened V by 3 bases and J by 4 bases, and 10 bases separated the two germline ends. Germline assignment: CDR1 MDHEN and CDR2 SYDVKM. This CDR3 reads CASSFRTGYNSPLHF. The CDR3 coding sequence is TGTGCCAGCAGTTTCAGGACGGGATATAATTCACCCCTCCACTTT. The entire variable domain, with the rest obtained from reference TRBV28 and TRBJ1-6, is as follows: DVKVTQSSRYLVKRTGEKVFLECVQDMDHENMFWYRQDPGLGLRLIYFSYDVKMKEKGDIPEGYSVSREKKERFSLILESASTNQTSMYLCASSFRTGYNSPLHFGNGTRLTVT.

The chain employs TRBV19 and TRBJ1-6; D call uncertain. CDR3 length equals 14 residues. Between the trimmed V and J ends, which lost 7 bases and 7 bases, there was a span of 14 bases. The germline gives CDR1 LNHDA, CDR2 SQIVND (reference sequence). The CDR3 nucleotides are TGTGCCAGTACGGGAACAAGGATGAATTCACCCCTCCACTTT. It is translated as CASTGTRMNSPLHF.